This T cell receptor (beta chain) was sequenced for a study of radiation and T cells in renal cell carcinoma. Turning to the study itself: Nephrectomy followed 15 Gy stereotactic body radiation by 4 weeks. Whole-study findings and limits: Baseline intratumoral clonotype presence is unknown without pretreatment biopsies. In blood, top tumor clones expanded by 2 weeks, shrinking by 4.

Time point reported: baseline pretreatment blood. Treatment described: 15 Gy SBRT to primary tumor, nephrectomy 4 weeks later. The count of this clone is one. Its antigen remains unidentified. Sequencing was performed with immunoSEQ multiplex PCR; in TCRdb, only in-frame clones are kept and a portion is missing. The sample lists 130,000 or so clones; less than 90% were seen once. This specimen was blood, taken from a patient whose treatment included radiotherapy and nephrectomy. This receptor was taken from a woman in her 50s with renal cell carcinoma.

The CDR3 loop reads CASRGGAAADTQYF. In nucleotides, the CDR3 is TGTGCCAGCAGAGGAGGGGCGGCCGCAGATACGCAGTATTTT. The rearrangement links TRBV7-2 to TRBJ2-3, with D perhaps TRBD2 (6 bases). V lost 6 bases to trimming and J lost 4 bases, with 14 bases between them. CDR3 length: 14 residues. Germline V gives CDR1 SGHTA, CDR2 FQGNSA.